The 18 T cell receptor beta chains below all came from one sample that was sequenced in a study of spatial heterogeneity in lung cancer. Antigens of these TCRs are unknown. The time point: sample taken at primary tumor resection. TCRdb itself ran the 5' RACE reads through MiXCR, one entry per CDR3 protein. The sample includes about 9,200 distinct CDR3 sequences, 5% of them seen just once. Study-wide findings and caveats: The number of expanded tumor alpha and beta chains correlated with mutation number.

Sequencing was performed on lung tumor tissue, taken at surgery. These receptors all come from a female donor with early-stage non-small cell lung cancer.

This clonotype is medium-sized by share. The CDR3 DNA reads as TGTGCCAGCAGGCCCCTAGGTGCGGGACTAAGTTACGAGCAGTACTTC. Amino acids: CASRPLGAGLSYEQYF. The V and J genes are TRBV27 and TRBJ2-7; 7 bases align to TRBD2. Germline CDR1 reads MNHEY; CDR2 reads SMNVEV (reference sequence). With 6 bases clipped from V and 4 bases from J, the junction kept 15 bases outside the gene matches. The CDR3 totals 16 residues.

In its sample, this clonotype was seen many times. V is TRBV28 and J is TRBJ2-7; 11 positions match TRBD1. Looked up from germline, CDR1 is MDHEN and CDR2 is SYDVKM. CDR3 length: 15 amino acids. V shed 2 bases, J shed 5 bases, and the junction held 5 bases outside the gene matches. This CDR3 reads CASSLIGQGANEQYF. The CDR3 DNA reads TGTGCCAGCAGTTTAATAGGACAGGGGGCAAACGAGCAGTACTTC.

This clonotype appeared many times. A read error may explain this, as a much larger clone is one base away. The J gene is TRBJ1-2, the V gene TRBV5-1; D possibly corresponds to TRBD1 (6 bases). Germline values: CDR1 SGHRS, CDR2 YFSETQ. CDR3 length: 16 residues. For the CDR3, the DNA is TGCGCCAGCAGCCCGGATCCGGACAGACTTAACTATGGCTACAACTTC. Its translation is CASSPDPDRLNYGYNF.

Notes on this clonotype: It may be a read error: a sequence one base away is much more abundant. This sequence joins TRBV5-1 and TRBJ1-1; D may be TRBD1 (5 bases). The CDR3 contains 15 residues. V was shortened by 3 bases and J by 3 bases, with 15 bases between the two germline ends. The germline V gene has CDR1 SGHRS and CDR2 YFSETQ. Here the CDR3 reads CASSWCGTGDTEAFF. CDR3 DNA: TGCGCCAGCAGCTGGTGCGGAACGGGGGACACTGAAGCTTTCTTT.

This clonotype was counted many times. The chain employs TRBV24-1 and TRBJ2-1, with D perhaps matching TRBD1 or TRBD2 (6 bases each). Trimming removed 2 bases from V and 10 bases from J, with 14 bases in between. The CDR3 has 14 amino acids. Germline CDR1 KGHDR, CDR2 SFDVKD. The CDR3 reads CATSDSGGGKEQFF. For the CDR3, the DNA is TGTGCCACCAGTGATTCTGGAGGGGGAAAAGAGCAGTTCTTC.

By proportion, this clonotype is medium-sized. The chain carries TRBV24-1 and TRBJ2-3, with a possible D match to TRBD2 (6 bases). The V end was cut by 1 base, the J end by 2 bases, with 9 bases between. Per germline, CDR1 KGHDR and CDR2 SFDVKD. CDR3 length: 15 amino acids. The CDR3 loop is CATSDFGSDTDTQYF. CDR3 coding DNA: TGTGCCACCAGTGATTTCGGGAGTGACACAGATACGCAGTATTTT.

The rearrangement joins TRBV5-5 to TRBJ2-3, with D hard to call. V shed 0 bases and J shed 7 bases, with 0 bases lying between them. This CDR3 contains 10 residues. CDR1 SGHKS and CDR2 YYEKEE come from the germline V gene (reference sequence). CDR3 nucleotide sequence: TGTGCCAGCAGCTTGGATACGCAGTATTTT. Residues: CASSLDTQYF.

This clonotype was detected many times. The rearrangement joins TRBV4-1 to TRBJ2-3; possible D gene TRBD1, 5 bases. The CDR3 runs to 21 residues. CDR1 is MGHRA and CDR2 is YSYEKL in the germline V gene. Trimming cost V 2 bases and J 0 bases, with 27 bases left between them. Written as DNA, the CDR3 is TGCGCCAGCAGCCAACCCCACGGAGACAGCCTTTATCCTACTAGCACAGATACGCAGTATTTT. Protein: CASSQPHGDSLYPTSTDTQYF.

This clonotype has at least ten counts. CDR3 region: CASSYSPGPGIEQYF. CDR3 coding DNA: TGTGCCAGCAGTTACTCTCCCGGACCTGGCATTGAGCAGTACTTC. V is TRBV6-5 and J is TRBJ2-7; D gene ambiguous. This CDR3 is 15 amino acids long. Germline CDR1 MNHEY, CDR2 SVGAGI. The V end lost 0 bases, the J end lost 7 bases, and 16 bases lay between the germline ends.

This chain uses TRBV6-2 or TRBV6-3 with TRBJ2-3; unclear D gene. This CDR3 contains 15 residues. Germline CDR1 is MNHEY and CDR2 is SVGEGT. Trimming removed 4 bases at V and 2 bases at J, with 13 bases between. CDR3 nucleotide sequence: TGTGCCAGCAGTTTACAGACACCCTACACAGATACGCAGTATTTT. It specifies CASSLQTPYTDTQYF.

The table lists this clonotype with many counts. This chain joins TRBV11-2 and TRBJ2-7; D gene ambiguous. Germline loops: CDR1 SGHAT, CDR2 FQNNGV. The V end was cut by 0 bases, the J end by 3 bases, with 9 bases between. The CDR3 is made up of 14 amino acids. The CDR3 region is CASSLDPQLYEQYF. The CDR3, as DNA: TGTGCCAGCAGCTTAGATCCCCAGCTCTACGAGCAGTACTTC.

This clonotype was recorded many times. This chain connects TRBV11-3 to TRBJ2-1; 7 bases map to TRBD2. CDR3 size: 15 residues. CDR1 SGHNT and CDR2 YENEEA come from the germline V gene. Unmatched junction bases numbered 4, after V lost 1 base and J lost 4 bases. The CDR3 reads CASSLVSGLYNEQFF. CDR3 in DNA: TGTGCCAGCAGCTTAGTTAGCGGGCTATACAATGAGCAGTTCTTC.

This clonotype was recorded many times. The J gene is TRBJ2-1, the V gene TRBV7-6; D ambiguous. Germline CDR1 SGHVS, CDR2 FNYEAQ. V shed 3 bases and J shed 0 bases, with 12 bases lying between them. The CDR3 extends over 16 amino acids. CDR3 in amino acids: CASSLEWFSSYNEQFF. CDR3 coding DNA: TGTGCCAGCAGCTTGGAGTGGTTTAGCTCCTACAATGAGCAGTTCTTC. The whole variable domain, filled in from reference TRBV7-6 and TRBJ2-1, reads GAGVSQSPRYKVTKRGQDVALRCDPISGHVSLYWYRQALGQGPEFLTYFNYEAQQDKSGLPNDRFSAERPEGSISTLTIQRTEQRDSAMYRCASSLEWFSSYNEQFFGPGTRLTVL.

This clonotype was observed at least ten times. V is TRBV5-1 and J is TRBJ2-5, with D uncertain. Between the trimmed V and J ends, which lost 0 bases and 1 base, there was a span of 4 bases. The germline V gene has CDR1 SGHRS and CDR2 YFSETQ. CDR3 length: 13 residues. CDR3 protein: CASSLDSQETQYF. CDR3 bases: TGCGCCAGCAGCTTGGACAGCCAAGAGACCCAGTACTTC.

This clonotype has ten or more counts. The V gene is TRBV6-2 or TRBV6-3, the J gene TRBJ2-6; 13 positions match TRBD2. Trimming cost V 2 bases and J 2 bases; bases outside gene matches: 3. CDR1 and CDR2 (germline): MNHEY, SVGEGT. There are 18 residues in the CDR3. The CDR3 region is CASSYGLAGVPGANVLTF. DNA for the CDR3: TGTGCCAGCAGTTACGGACTAGCGGGAGTTCCTGGGGCCAACGTCCTGACTTTC.

This clonotype appeared many times. This rearrangement joins TRBV27 to TRBJ2-2; D is uncertain. The germline V and J ends were trimmed by 2 bases and 7 bases, with 11 bases remaining between them. Per germline, CDR1 MNHEY and CDR2 SMNVEV (reference sequence). The CDR3 covers 14 residues. CDR3 sequence (DNA): TGTGCCAGCAGTTTAAGGGCAGGCCACGGGGAGCTGTTTTTT. Translation gives CASSLRAGHGELFF.

This clonotype was recorded at least ten times. J is TRBJ1-3 and V is TRBV18; tentatively, D is TRBD1 (6 bases). The CDR3 runs to 15 residues. CDR1 is KGHSH, CDR2 LQKENI, per germline. V dropped 4 bases and J dropped 7 bases, with 17 bases sitting between them. As DNA, the CDR3 is TGTGCCAGCTCACTGGAAACCGGGACAACGAACACCATATATTTT. Translated: CASSLETGTTNTIYF.

This clonotype occurred a few times. The CDR3, as DNA: TGTGCCAGCCAGTTTGAGCGGAACACAGATACGCAGTATTTT. Protein sequence: CASQFERNTDTQYF. The chain carries TRBV12-3 or TRBV12-4 and TRBJ2-3, with D possibly being TRBD2 (5 bases). The CDR3 has 14 amino acids. Trimming took off 8 bases at V and 2 bases at J, with 14 bases between the two ends.